The 21 T cell receptor beta chains below come from one sample, sequenced in a study of tumor-infiltrating lymphocytes in oesophageal squamous cell carcinoma. TCRdb redid the calling of the PCR reads with MiXCR, one entry per CDR3 protein. The table records about 15,000 distinct CDR3 sequences, approximately 50% of them present only once. The specimen was blood. The receptors stem from a male donor with esophageal squamous cell carcinoma.

CDR3 in amino acids: CASSLGRIYEQYF. The CDR3 DNA reads as TGTGCCAGCAGCTTGGGCCGCATCTACGAGCAGTACTTC. The gene calls are TRBV7-2 and TRBJ2-7, with D unclear. CDR3 length: 13 residues. Germline lookup yields CDR1 SGHTA and CDR2 FQGNSA. The ends were cut back, 3 bases at V and 3 bases at J, with 9 bases in the middle.

This clonotype was picked up a small number of times. The chain combines TRBV7-6 with TRBJ2-7; the D gene could be TRBD1 or TRBD2 (6 bases each). The DNA end favors TRBJ2-1, so the J call may be wrong. The CDR3 has 17 amino acids. Germline V lookup: CDR1 SGHVS, CDR2 FNYEAQ. The chain's CDR3 is CASSLAGGGALGNEQFF. The CDR3 DNA is TGTGCCAGCAGCTTAGCGGGGGGCGGGGCGTTGGGAAATGAGCAGTTCTTC.

This clonotype rates as medium-sized. The gene calls are TRBV28 and TRBJ2-2; TRBD1 is a possible D gene (6 bases). The V and J ends lost 5 bases and 7 bases respectively, with 26 bases between them. The CDR3 sequence is 18 residues long. Germline V gene sequence: CDR1 MDHEN, CDR2 SYDVKM. The CDR3 here is CASSEFTQTGGVVGELFF. CDR3 sequence (DNA): TGTGCCAGCAGTGAATTTACCCAGACAGGAGGTGTTGTCGGGGAGCTGTTTTTT.

This clonotype was counted a few times. The chain uses TRBV9 and TRBJ1-2, with 9 bases aligning to TRBD1. V was clipped by 4 bases and J by 5 bases; unmatched bases: 3. Germline CDR1 and CDR2: SGDLS and YYNGEE. CDR3 size: 13 residues. The CDR3 coding sequence is TGTGCCAGCAGCCCTGGGACAGGGTATGGCTACACCTTC. Protein: CASSPGTGYGYTF.

This clonotype was observed a few times. In nucleotides, the CDR3 is TGTGCCAGCAGCCGACTCCCAGGACAGGGTTGGGAGACCCAGTACTTC. It specifies CASSRLPGQGWETQYF. V usage is TRBV7-8 and J usage is TRBJ2-5; TRBD1 matches 8 bases. The CDR3 is 16 amino acids. V was pared by 5 bases and J by 5 bases, with 13 bases of the junction left unmatched. The V gene's germline CDR1 is SGHVS and CDR2 FQNEAQ.

This clonotype is categorized as medium-sized. The chain recombines TRBV12-3 or TRBV12-4 with TRBJ2-3, with TRBD2 matching over 14 bases. The CDR3 covers 22 residues. The ends lost 3 bases at V and 6 bases at J; junction bases unmatched: 23. The CDR3 region is CASSFLSRFGTSGRGGADTQYF. CDR3 coding DNA: TGTGCCAGCAGTTTCCTGAGCCGGTTCGGGACTAGCGGGAGAGGGGGTGCGGATACGCAGTATTTT.

J is TRBJ2-1 and V is TRBV7-9; 7 bases agree with TRBD1. Judging by the DNA end, TRBJ2-7 fits better; the J call may be wrong. Germline CDR1 reads SEHNR; CDR2 reads FQNEAQ (reference sequence). This CDR3 is built from 15 residues. The CDR3 region has the DNA TGTGCCAGCAGCTTAAACAGGGGATATGGGTACGAGCAGTACTTC. As protein: CASSLNRGYGYEQYF.

The rearrangement joins TRBV19 to TRBJ2-1; 7 bases line up with TRBD1. V trimming: 3 bases; J trimming: 1 base; junction bases outside the gene matches: 3. The CDR3 has 15 residues. Germline CDR1 reads LNHDA; CDR2 reads SQIVND (reference sequence). Written as DNA, the CDR3 is TGTGCCAGTAGTATTACAGGGGTGTCCTACAATGAGCAGTTCTTC. Translation gives CASSITGVSYNEQFF.

The V call is TRBV4-1, the J call TRBJ2-3; the D is unclear. V was cut by 8 bases and J by 0 bases, with 12 bases left in between. The CDR3 length is 14 residues. Germline V gives CDR1 MGHRA, CDR2 YSYEKL. The CDR3: CASGVSVSTDTQYF. Here the CDR3 DNA reads TGCGCCAGCGGCGTGAGCGTTAGCACAGATACGCAGTATTTT.

This clonotype was detected only once. This chain joins TRBV30 and TRBJ1-6; D unclear. This CDR3 comprises 14 residues. Germline lookup yields CDR1 GTSNPN and CDR2 SVGIG (reference sequence). Trimming removed 2 bases from V and 10 bases from J, with 15 bases in between. The CDR3 DNA follows: TGTGCCTGGAGTACTGTTAACAGAATCTCACCCCTCCACTTT. Residues: CAWSTVNRISPLHF. Supplemented by reference TRBV30 and TRBJ1-6, the full variable domain reads SQTIHQWPATLVQPVGSPLSLECTVEGTSNPNLYWYRQAAGRGLQLLFYSVGIGQISSEVPQNLSASRPQDRQFILSSKKLLLSDSGFYLCAWSTVNRISPLHFGNGTRLTVT.

This clonotype has just a few counts. This chain links TRBV6-6 with TRBJ2-4; D may be TRBD1 (6 bases). The J call may be incorrect, as the DNA end agrees better with TRBJ2-7. The CDR3 totals 13 residues. CDR1 is MNHNY, CDR2 SVGAGI, per germline (reference sequence). CDR3 sequence: CASRPSGTSEQYF. The CDR3 coding sequence is TGTGCCAGCAGGCCCTCCGGGACATCCGAGCAGTACTTC.

The count of this clonotype is one. One end of the junction fails to match germline, which may point to a read error. The genes are TRBV7-3 and TRBJ2-6, with 13 bases aligning to TRBD2. Near its end, the DNA agrees better with TRBJ2-7, so the J call may be wrong. The CDR3 totals 16 residues. Germline lookup yields CDR1 SGHTA and CDR2 FQGTGA. This CDR3 reads CASSLSWTSGGNEQYF. DNA of the CDR3: TGCGCCAGCAGCTTATCCTGGACTAGCGGGGGCAATGAGCAGTACTTC.

The V call is TRBV7-3, the J call TRBJ1-2; 7 bases are shared with TRBD1. V was pared by 0 bases and J by 4 bases, with 8 bases of the junction left unmatched. Germline values: CDR1 SGHTA, CDR2 FQGTGA. This CDR3 has 16 amino acids. As DNA, the CDR3 is TGTGCCAGCAGCTTAACTTCGGGACAGTTCCCCTATGGCTACACCTTC. Its translation is CASSLTSGQFPYGYTF.

The chain joins TRBV7-6 to TRBJ2-1, with TRBD1 matching over 9 bases. The better agreement between TRBJ2-5 and the DNA end casts doubt on the J call. CDR3 size: 14 residues. Looked up from germline, CDR1 is SGHVS and CDR2 is FNYEAQ. This CDR3 reads CASSLLQGAQTQYF. Written as DNA, the CDR3 is TGTGCCAGCAGCTTATTACAGGGGGCCCAGACCCAGTACTTC.

This clonotype was counted at least ten times. The genes are TRBV5-1 and TRBJ1-1, with D unresolved. This CDR3 region has 15 residues. In germline, CDR1 is SGHRS, CDR2 YFSETQ. Trimming removed 2 bases at V and 1 base at J, with 12 bases between. This chain's CDR3 is CASSFDGSPNTEAFF. For the CDR3, the DNA is TGCGCCAGCAGCTTCGACGGGAGCCCGAACACTGAAGCTTTCTTT.

A note on this clonotype: One base away lies a much larger clone, so this may be a sequencing read error. The conserved phenylalanine or tryptophan normally closing the CDR3 is absent here, so this likely arose from a read error. The chain recombines TRBV7-2 with TRBJ2-7, with 7 bases matching TRBD1. With 5 bases clipped from V and 5 bases from J, the junction kept 9 bases outside the gene matches. Germline V gene sequence: CDR1 SGHTA, CDR2 FQGNSA. The CDR3 sequence is 14 residues long. This chain's CDR3 is CASSRDRISDEQYL. In DNA form, the CDR3 reads TGTGCCAGCAGCCGGGACAGAATTTCCGACGAGCAGTACTTA.

This clonotype was counted between two and nine times. V and J are TRBV12-3 or TRBV12-4 and TRBJ1-1; D is ambiguous. This CDR3 comprises 12 residues. V dropped 4 bases and J dropped 7 bases, with 10 bases sitting between them. In DNA form, the CDR3 reads TGTGCCAGCAGTTATACCGGGATTGAAGCTTTCTTT. This codes for CASSYTGIEAFF.

The V and J genes are TRBV30 and TRBJ2-1; TRBD2 aligns across 8 bases. This CDR3 has 12 amino acids. CDR1 and CDR2 (germline): GTSNPN, SVGIG (reference sequence). V lost 3 bases to trimming and J lost 6 bases; unmatched junction nucleotides: 1. CDR3 coding DNA: TGTGCCTGGAGCGGGACTAGCAATGAGCAGTTCTTC. It specifies CAWSGTSNEQFF.

The V gene is TRBV10-3, the J gene TRBJ2-7; D unresolved. The end of the DNA aligns better with TRBJ2-1, so the J call may be wrong. CDR3 length: 14 residues. The germline CDR1 and CDR2 sequences are ENHRY and SYGVKD. The CDR3 DNA follows: TGTGCCATCAGTGAGGGGTTGAAGGGCAATGAGCAGTTCTTC. Encoded protein: CAISEGLKGNEQFF.

The DNA of the CDR3 is TGTGCCAGCAGCAAAGACGCAGGGTACACAGATACGCAGTATTTT. Translation: CASSKDAGYTDTQYF. V gene TRBV7-6 combines with J gene TRBJ2-3; TRBD1 is a possible D gene (5 bases). From germline, CDR1 is SGHVS and CDR2 FNYEAQ. CDR3 length: 15 amino acids. Trimming cost V 5 bases and J 2 bases, with 14 bases left between them. Drawing the rest from reference TRBV7-6 and TRBJ2-3, the complete variable domain is GAGVSQSPRYKVTKRGQDVALRCDPISGHVSLYWYRQALGQGPEFLTYFNYEAQQDKSGLPNDRFSAERPEGSISTLTIQRTEQRDSAMYRCASSKDAGYTDTQYFGPGTRLTVL.

This clonotype occurred many times. J is TRBJ2-4 and V is TRBV27; the D call may be TRBD1 or TRBD2 (6 bases each). Judging by the DNA end, TRBJ2-7 fits better; the J call may be wrong. Looked up from germline, CDR1 is MNHEY and CDR2 is SMNVEV (reference sequence). The CDR3 loop spans 14 amino acids. The CDR3 DNA is TGTGCCAGCAGTTCAAGGGGGGCCCTCTACGAGCAGTACTTC. Translating it yields CASSSRGALYEQYF.